This TCR beta chain came from a study of T cells in tumors after PD-1 blockade. The overall study: Each patient got pembrolizumab 200 mg every 3 weeks or cemiplimab 350 mg every 2 weeks. Daily vismodegib 150 mg continued in a subset of anti-PD-1-treated patients. On average, peripheral blood gave around 110,000 TCR templates and about 34,000 unique clonotypes.

Sequencing was performed with immunoSEQ multiplex PCR; in TCRdb, only in-frame clones are kept and a portion is missing. The sample holds about 59,000 clones, around three quarters seen once. J was trimmed by 5 bases and V by 1 base; bases with no gene match: 7. The CDR3 loop spans 16 amino acids. Germline V CDR1 and CDR2: LNHNV, YYDKDF (reference sequence). This chain uses TRBV15 with TRBJ2-5; TRBD2 agrees at 10 bases. Sequencing used PBMCs, obtained before anti-PD-1 treatment. This sequence was found in a human donor with basal cell carcinoma. CDR3 coding DNA: TGTGCCACCAGCAGAGGACTAGCGGGTGTCTCGGAGACCCAGTACTTC. It translates to CATSRGLAGVSETQYF.